This T cell receptor (beta chain) was recorded in a study of T cells in Graves' hyperthyroidism and ophthalmopathy. Overall study: At initial diagnosis, before any treatment had begun, peripheral blood was obtained.

There were TCR beta CDR3 regions amplified from RNA transcripts. A set of HTBI primers served as the primers for a first-round RT-PCR of the TCR CDR3. A single record per CDR3 protein comes from TCRdb applying MiXCR to the multiplex PCR reads. This repertoire shows 800,000 or so distinct CDR3 sequences, 38% found once; its top ten account for approximately 8.7%. A note on this clonotype: The antigen is unknown.

Patients were aged 18 to 65, had disease duration under 2 months, and had newly diagnosed hyperthyroidism. Study-level points and caveats: Blood also carried most thyroid clonotypes expanded above 0.001. Model-based prediction identified ophthalmopathy a median around seven months prior to its onset.

Trimming shortened V by 2 bases and J by 4 bases, and 17 bases separated the two germline ends. Germline CDR1 SEHNR, CDR2 FQNEAQ (reference sequence). The CDR3 spans 16 residues. The rearrangement joins TRBV7-9 to TRBJ1-1; possibly TRBD1 for D (5 bases). The TCR sequence derives from a man between 18 and 29 years old with Graves' hyperthyroidism. Material for sequencing was blood. The CDR3 reads CASSLRSAGRPTEAFF. The CDR3 DNA follows: TGTGCCAGCAGCTTAAGGTCTGCAGGGCGCCCCACTGAAGCTTTCTTT.